Listed below are T cell receptor beta chains from one sample, sequenced in a study of metastatic and nonmetastatic thyroid tumors. MiXCR was used by TCRdb to re-call the PCR reads. The sample lists approximately 30,000 clones; approximately 15% were seen once. The specimen was blood. Every receptor here comes from a female donor with papillary thyroid cancer or a benign thyroid nodule (not recorded which). Some clones in this sample may be carry-over from other donors' samples. CDR3s include the opening cysteine and the closing phenylalanine or tryptophan. The D gene is left open where the match is weak. Not all rows give a size; the values are once, few, many and, for expanded clones, a class.

J | V | size | D | DNA | CDR3
TRBJ2-1 | TRBV10-2 | many | . | TGCGCCAGCAGGAGCTCCTACAATGAGCAGTTCTTC | CASRSSYNEQFF
TRBJ2-3 | TRBV20-1 | many | TRBD1 | TGCAGTGCTAGGATATCGGACAGGGTACTGAATACGCAGTATTTT | CSARISDRVLNTQYF
TRBJ1-5 | TRBV12-3/TRBV12-4 | many | TRBD1 | TGTGCCAGCAGCTGGACAGGGGTCGCCAATCAGCCCCAGCATTTT | CASSWTGVANQPQHF
TRBJ2-7 | TRBV25-1 | many | TRBD1 | TGTGCCAGCACCGGGACAGGTGGTAACGAGCAGTACTTC | CASTGTGGNEQYF
TRBJ1-1 | TRBV5-4 | many | . | TGTGCCAGCAGCTTGGTTAGGGGCACTGAAGCTTTCTTT | CASSLVRGTEAFF
TRBJ2-7 | TRBV7-2 | many | . | TGTGCCAGCAGCTGGGATAACTACGAGCAGTACTTC | CASSWDNYEQYF
TRBJ2-7 | TRBV5-1 | many | TRBD2 | TGCGCCAGCAGCGCTAGCGGGAGGGCCTACGAGCAGTACTTC | CASSASGRAYEQYF
TRBJ1-1 | TRBV10-3 | many | . | TGTGCCATCAGTGAAAGAGCACTAGGGGACACTGAAGCTTTCTTT | CAISERALGDTEAFF
TRBJ2-1 | TRBV27 | . | . | TGTGCCAGCAGTTTACTCGATGAGCAGTTCTTC | CASSLLDEQFF
TRBJ1-2 | TRBV5-4 | . | TRBD1 | TGTGCCAGCAGCTTGTTGGCAGGGGGAAACTATGGCTACACCTTC | CASSLLAGGNYGYTF
TRBJ2-5 | TRBV5-1 | . | . | TGCGCCAGCAGCTTGGCTGGAGGGGAGACACAGTACTTC | CASSLAGGETQYF
TRBJ1-2 | TRBV19 | many | . | TGTGCCAGTAGTATTCTCGGGGGCACAGCTAACTATGGCTACACCTTC | CASSILGGTANYGYTF
TRBJ2-3 | TRBV7-8 | once | . | TGTGCCAGCAGCTCGGTACAGGGAGGTACTCAGTATTTT | CASSSVQGGTQYF
TRBJ2-1 | TRBV12-3/TRBV12-4 | many | . | TGTGCCAGCAGTAAAAAACTAGGAGATGAGCAGTTTTTC | CASSKKLGDEQFF
TRBJ2-3 | TRBV6-1 | . | . | TGTGCCAGCAGTGAATCACACTGGAGGAACACAGATACGCAGTATTTT | CASSESHWRNTDTQYF